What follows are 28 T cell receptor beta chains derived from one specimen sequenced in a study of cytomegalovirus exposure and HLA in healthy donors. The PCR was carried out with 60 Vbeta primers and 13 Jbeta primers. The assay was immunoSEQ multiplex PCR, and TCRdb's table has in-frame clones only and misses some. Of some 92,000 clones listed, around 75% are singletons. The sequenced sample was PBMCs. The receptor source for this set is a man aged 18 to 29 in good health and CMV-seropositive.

The CDR3 DNA reads TGTGCCAGCAGCTTCTTGGGGGCGGATCGCGAAAAACTGTTTTTT. This encodes CASSFLGADREKLFF. This sequence joins TRBV7-9 and TRBJ1-4; D is perhaps TRBD1 (6 bases). There are 15 residues in the CDR3. V dropped 3 bases and J dropped 8 bases, with 16 bases sitting between them. Germline V gene data show CDR1 as SEHNR and CDR2 as FQNEAQ (reference sequence). The full variable domain, completed using reference TRBV7-9 and TRBJ1-4, is DTGVSQNPRHKITKRGQNVTFRCDPISEHNRLYWYRQTLGQGPEFLTYFQNEAQLEKSRLLSDRFSAERPKGSFSTLEIQRTEQGDSAMYLCASSFLGADREKLFFGSGTQLSVL.

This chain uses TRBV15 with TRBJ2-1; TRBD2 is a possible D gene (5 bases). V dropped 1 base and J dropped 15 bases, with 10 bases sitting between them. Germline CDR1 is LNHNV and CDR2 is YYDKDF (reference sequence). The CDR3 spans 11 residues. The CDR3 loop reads CATSRGHEGFF. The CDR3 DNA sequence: TGTGCCACCAGCAGAGGTCATGAGGGGTTCTTC.

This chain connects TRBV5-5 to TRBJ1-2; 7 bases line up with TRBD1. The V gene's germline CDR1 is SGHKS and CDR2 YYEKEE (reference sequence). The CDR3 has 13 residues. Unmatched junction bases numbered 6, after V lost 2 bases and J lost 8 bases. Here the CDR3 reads CASSLGQVKGYTF. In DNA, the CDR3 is TGTGCCAGCAGCTTAGGACAGGTCAAAGGCTACACCTTC.

CDR3 loop: CASSLIPQLNTEAFF. The CDR3, as DNA: TGTGCCAGCAGTTTAATTCCACAGTTGAACACTGAAGCTTTCTTT. The genes are TRBV27 and TRBJ1-1; D is ambiguous. V was shortened by 2 bases and J by 0 bases, with 10 bases between the two germline ends. Looked up from germline, CDR1 is MNHEY and CDR2 is SMNVEV (reference sequence). The CDR3 loop spans 15 amino acids.

Here the CDR3 DNA reads TGTGCCAGCAGCTTAGAACCAGGGCCCTATGGCTACACCTTC. It specifies CASSLEPGPYGYTF. The J gene is TRBJ1-2, the V gene TRBV11-2; maybe TRBD1 (5 bases). Trimming took off 0 bases at V and 4 bases at J, with 9 bases between the two ends. Per germline, CDR1 SGHAT and CDR2 FQNNGV. The CDR3 spans 14 residues. The full variable domain, rest sourced from reference TRBV11-2 and TRBJ1-2, is EAGVAQSPRYKIIEKRQSVAFWCNPISGHATLYWYQQILGQGPKLLIQFQNNGVVDDSQLPKDRFSAERLKGVDSTLKIQPAKLEDSAVYLCASSLEPGPYGYTFGSGTRLTVV.

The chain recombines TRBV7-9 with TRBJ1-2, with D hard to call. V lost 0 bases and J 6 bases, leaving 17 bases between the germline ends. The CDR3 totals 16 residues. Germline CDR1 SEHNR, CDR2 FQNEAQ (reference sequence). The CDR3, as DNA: TGTGCCAGCAGCTTAGCGCTAGGTCCGGTTGTGGATGGCTACACCTTC. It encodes CASSLALGPVVDGYTF.

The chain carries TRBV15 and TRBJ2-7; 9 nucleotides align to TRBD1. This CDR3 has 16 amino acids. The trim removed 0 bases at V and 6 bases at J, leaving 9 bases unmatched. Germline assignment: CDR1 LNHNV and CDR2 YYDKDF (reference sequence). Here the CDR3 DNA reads TGTGCCACCAGCAGAGACCCTGGGACAGGGAGAGGCGAGCAGTACTTC. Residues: CATSRDPGTGRGEQYF.

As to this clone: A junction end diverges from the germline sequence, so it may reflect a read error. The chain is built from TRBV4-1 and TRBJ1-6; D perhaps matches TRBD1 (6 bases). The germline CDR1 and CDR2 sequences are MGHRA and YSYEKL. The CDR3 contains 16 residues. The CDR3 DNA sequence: TGCGCCAGCAGCCAAGTGAGCCAGGGGTCTAATTCGCCCCTCCACTTT. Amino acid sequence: CASSQVSQGSNSPLHF.

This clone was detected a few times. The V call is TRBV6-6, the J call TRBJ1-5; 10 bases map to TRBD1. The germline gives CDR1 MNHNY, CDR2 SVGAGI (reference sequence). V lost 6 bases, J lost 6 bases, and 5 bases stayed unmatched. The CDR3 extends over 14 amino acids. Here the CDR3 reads CASRGQGLAQPQHF. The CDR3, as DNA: TGTGCCAGCAGGGGACAGGGGCTGGCTCAGCCCCAGCATTTT.

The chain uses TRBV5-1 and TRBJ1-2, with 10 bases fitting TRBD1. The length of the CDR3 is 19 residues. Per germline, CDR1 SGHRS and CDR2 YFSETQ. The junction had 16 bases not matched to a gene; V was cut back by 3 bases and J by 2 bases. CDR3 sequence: CASSSPRQGARVENYGYTF. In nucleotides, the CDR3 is TGCGCCAGCAGCTCGCCGAGACAGGGGGCGCGGGTAGAGAACTATGGCTACACCTTC.

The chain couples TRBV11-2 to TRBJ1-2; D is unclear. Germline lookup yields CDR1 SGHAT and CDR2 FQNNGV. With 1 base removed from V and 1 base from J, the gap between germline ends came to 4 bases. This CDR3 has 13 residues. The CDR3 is CASSLAVNYGYTF. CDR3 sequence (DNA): TGTGCCAGCAGCTTAGCGGTTAACTATGGCTACACCTTC.

The CDR3, as DNA: TGTGCCAGCAGCCTCGGAACCCCACGAGGGAATGAGCAGTTCTTC. Amino acid sequence: CASSLGTPRGNEQFF. The chain links TRBV7-9 to TRBJ2-1, with D tentatively TRBD2 (5 bases). The CDR3 covers 15 residues. V lost 5 bases and J lost 7, with 18 bases in between. Germline loops: CDR1 SEHNR, CDR2 FQNEAQ (reference sequence).

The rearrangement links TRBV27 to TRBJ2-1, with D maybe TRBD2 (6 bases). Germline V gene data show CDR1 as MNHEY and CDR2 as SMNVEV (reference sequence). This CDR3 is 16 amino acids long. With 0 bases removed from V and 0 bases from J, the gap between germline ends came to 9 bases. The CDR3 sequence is CASSLSGGISYNEQFF. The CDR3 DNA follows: TGTGCCAGCAGTTTATCGGGGGGTATCTCCTACAATGAGCAGTTCTTC.

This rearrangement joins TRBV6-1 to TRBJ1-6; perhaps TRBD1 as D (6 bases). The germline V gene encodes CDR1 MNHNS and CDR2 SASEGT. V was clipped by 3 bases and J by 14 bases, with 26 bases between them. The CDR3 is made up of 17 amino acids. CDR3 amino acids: CASSETLMGGGGEALHF. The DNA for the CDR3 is TGTGCCAGCAGTGAGACCCTCATGGGCGGAGGGGGGGAGGCCCTCCACTTT.

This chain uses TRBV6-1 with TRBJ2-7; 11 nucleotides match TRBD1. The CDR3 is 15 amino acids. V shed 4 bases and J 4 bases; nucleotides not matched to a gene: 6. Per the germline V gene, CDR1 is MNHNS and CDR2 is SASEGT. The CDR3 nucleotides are TGTGCCAGCAGTGGGTTTGGGACAGGGGGATACGAGCAGTACTTC. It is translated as CASSGFGTGGYEQYF.

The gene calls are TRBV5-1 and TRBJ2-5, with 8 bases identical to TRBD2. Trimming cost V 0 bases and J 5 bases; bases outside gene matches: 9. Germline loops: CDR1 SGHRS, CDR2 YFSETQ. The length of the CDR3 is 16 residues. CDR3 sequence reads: CASSLAPSGGGETQYF. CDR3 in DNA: TGCGCCAGCAGCTTGGCCCCTAGCGGCGGGGGGGAGACCCAGTACTTC. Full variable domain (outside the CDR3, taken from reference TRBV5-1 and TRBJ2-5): KAGVTQTPRYLIKTRGQQVTLSCSPISGHRSVSWYQQTPGQGLQFLFEYFSETQRNKGNFPGRFSGRQFSNSRSEMNVSTLELGDSALYLCASSLAPSGGGETQYFGPGTRLLVL.

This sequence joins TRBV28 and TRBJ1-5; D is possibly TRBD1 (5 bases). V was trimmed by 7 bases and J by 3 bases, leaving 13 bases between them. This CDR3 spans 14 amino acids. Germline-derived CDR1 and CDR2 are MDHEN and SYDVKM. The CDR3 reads CASITGLINQPQHF. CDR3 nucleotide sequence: TGTGCCAGCATTACAGGCCTGATCAATCAGCCCCAGCATTTT.

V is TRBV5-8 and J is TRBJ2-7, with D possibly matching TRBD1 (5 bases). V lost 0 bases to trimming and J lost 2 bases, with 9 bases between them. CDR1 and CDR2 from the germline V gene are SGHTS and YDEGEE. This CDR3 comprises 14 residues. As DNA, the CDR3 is TGTGCCAGCAGCTTGGTTAGGGGTCCCTACGAGCAGTACTTC. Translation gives CASSLVRGPYEQYF.

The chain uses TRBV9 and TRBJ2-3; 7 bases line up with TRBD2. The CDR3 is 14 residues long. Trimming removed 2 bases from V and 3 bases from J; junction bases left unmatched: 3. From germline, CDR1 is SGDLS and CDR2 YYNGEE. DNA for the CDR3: TGTGCCAGCAGCGTGGTCGGGGGGACAGATACGCAGTATTTT. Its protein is CASSVVGGTDTQYF.

This CDR3 reads CSVEGLAGTDGLSSYNEQFF. As DNA, the CDR3 is TGCAGCGTCGAGGGCTTAGCGGGGACGGATGGGTTAAGCTCCTACAATGAGCAGTTCTTC. The V gene is TRBV29-1, the J gene TRBJ2-1; 8 bases match TRBD2. The CDR3 loop spans 20 amino acids. The trim removed 6 bases at V and 0 bases at J, leaving 22 bases unmatched. In germline, CDR1 is SQVTM, CDR2 ANQGSEA.

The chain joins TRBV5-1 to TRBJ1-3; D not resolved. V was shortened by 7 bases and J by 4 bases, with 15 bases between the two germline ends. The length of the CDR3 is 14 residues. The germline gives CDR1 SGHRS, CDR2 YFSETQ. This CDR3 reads CASGEGRNGNTIYF. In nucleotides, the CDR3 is TGCGCCAGCGGGGAGGGCAGGAACGGAAACACCATATATTTT.

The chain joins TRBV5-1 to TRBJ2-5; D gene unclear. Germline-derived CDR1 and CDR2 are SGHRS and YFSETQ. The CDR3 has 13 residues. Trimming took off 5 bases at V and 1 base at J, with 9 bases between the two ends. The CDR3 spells CASRTQFQETQYF. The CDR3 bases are TGCGCCAGCAGAACACAGTTCCAAGAGACCCAGTACTTC.

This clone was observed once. CDR3 residues: CASSIWAPTGDQPQHF. As DNA, the CDR3 is TGTGCCAGTAGTATATGGGCCCCGACAGGAGATCAGCCCCAGCATTTT. The J gene is TRBJ1-5, the V gene TRBV19, with D tentatively TRBD1 (6 bases). Trimming cost V 2 bases and J 5 bases, with 16 bases left between them. Germline CDR1 reads LNHDA; CDR2 reads SQIVND (reference sequence). The CDR3 is made up of 16 amino acids. The full variable domain, rest sourced from reference TRBV19 and TRBJ1-5, is DGGITQSPKYLFRKEGQNVTLSCEQNLNHDAMYWYRQDPGQGLRLIYYSQIVNDFQKGDIAEGYSVSREKKESFPLTVTSAQKNPTAFYLCASSIWAPTGDQPQHFGDGTRLSIL.

The CDR3 nucleotides are TGTGCCAGCAGTTTGACCGGGACAGGGGTCGGCTACACCTTC. Translation: CASSLTGTGVGYTF. The chain couples TRBV27 to TRBJ1-2; 10 nucleotides match TRBD1. The CDR3 covers 14 residues. Germline lookup yields CDR1 MNHEY and CDR2 SMNVEV (reference sequence). Trimming took 3 bases from V and 8 from J; bases not matched to a gene: 6.

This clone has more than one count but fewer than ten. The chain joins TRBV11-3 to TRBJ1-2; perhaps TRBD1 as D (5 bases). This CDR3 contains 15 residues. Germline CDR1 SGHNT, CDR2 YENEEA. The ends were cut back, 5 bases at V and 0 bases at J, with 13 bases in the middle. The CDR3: CASSPPTVTNYGYTF. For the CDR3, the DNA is TGTGCCAGCAGCCCTCCGACAGTAACTAACTATGGCTACACCTTC.

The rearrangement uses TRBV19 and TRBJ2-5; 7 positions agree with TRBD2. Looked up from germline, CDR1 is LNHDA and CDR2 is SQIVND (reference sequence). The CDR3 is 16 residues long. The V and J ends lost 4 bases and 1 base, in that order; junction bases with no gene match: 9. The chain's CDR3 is CASSKPTGGLQETQYF. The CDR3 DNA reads TGTGCCAGTAGTAAGCCTACGGGGGGACTCCAAGAGACCCAGTACTTC.

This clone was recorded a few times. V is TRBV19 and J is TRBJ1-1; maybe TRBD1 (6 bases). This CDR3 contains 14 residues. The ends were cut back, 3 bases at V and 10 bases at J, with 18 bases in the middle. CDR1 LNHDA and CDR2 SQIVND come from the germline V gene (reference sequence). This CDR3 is CASSITGPGAVAFF. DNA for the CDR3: TGTGCCAGTAGTATTACAGGGCCCGGCGCGGTAGCTTTCTTT.

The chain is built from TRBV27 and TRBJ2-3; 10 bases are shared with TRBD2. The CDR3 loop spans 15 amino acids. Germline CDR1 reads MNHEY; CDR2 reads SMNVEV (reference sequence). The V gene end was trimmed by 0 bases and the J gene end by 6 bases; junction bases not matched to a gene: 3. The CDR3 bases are TGTGCCAGCAGTTTATCCGCTAGCGGGGGCGATACGCAGTATTTT. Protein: CASSLSASGGDTQYF.